Shown below are 26 T cell receptor beta chains from a single sample sequenced in a study of T cells in Graves' hyperthyroidism and ophthalmopathy. Amplified regions were TCR beta CDR3 sequences from RNA transcripts. First-round RT-PCR with HTBI primers amplified the TCR CDR3 region. MiXCR was run by TCRdb on the multiplex PCR reads, yielding one entry per CDR3 protein. Of a few hundred thousand distinct CDR3 sequences listed, 40% to 55% were seen once; the top ten hold roughly 19%. The sequencing input was peripheral blood or thyroid tissue (not recorded which). Every receptor here comes from an adult woman with Graves' disease, either hyperthyroidism or ophthalmopathy (not recorded which).

At least ten counts were recorded for this clonotype. The chain recombines TRBV7-3 with TRBJ1-1; D is unclear. The CDR3 extends over 13 amino acids. Trimming shortened V by 2 bases and J by 1 base, and 5 bases separated the two germline ends. The V gene's germline CDR1 is SGHTA and CDR2 FQGTGA. Here the CDR3 DNA reads TGTGCCAGCAGCTTACGGAAGAACACTGAAGCTTTCTTT. This sequence encodes CASSLRKNTEAFF.

This clonotype occurred many times. The chain combines TRBV29-1 with TRBJ2-5, with D unresolved. The germline gives CDR1 SQVTM, CDR2 ANQGSEA. The CDR3 loop spans 12 amino acids. Trimming took 6 bases from V and 1 from J, leaving 9 bases between them. In nucleotides, the CDR3 is TGCAGCGTGTGGTGGTCCCAAGAGACCCAGTACTTC. Translating gives CSVWWSQETQYF.

This chain links TRBV10-1 with TRBJ2-7; 11 bases fit TRBD2. CDR3 length: 18 residues. Germline V gives CDR1 WNHNN, CDR2 SYGVQD (reference sequence). Trimming took 0 bases from V and 7 from J; bases not matched to a gene: 14. CDR3: CASSESRLAGTWSGEQYF. The CDR3 nucleotides are TGCGCCAGCAGTGAGTCTAGACTAGCGGGGACTTGGTCGGGGGAGCAGTACTTC.

This clonotype was picked up many times. CDR3 loop: CASSVGGRKETQYF. The CDR3 DNA reads TGTGCCAGCAGCGTAGGGGGACGGAAAGAGACCCAGTACTTC. V usage is TRBV9 and J usage is TRBJ2-5; D may correspond to TRBD1 or TRBD2 (5 bases each). The CDR3 is 14 amino acids. V was shortened by 0 bases and J by 3 bases, with 9 bases between the two germline ends. Looked up from germline, CDR1 is SGDLS and CDR2 is YYNGEE.

V usage is TRBV7-2 and J usage is TRBJ2-1, with D possibly being TRBD1 or TRBD2 (5 bases each). The germline V and J ends were trimmed by 5 bases and 9 bases, with 14 bases remaining between them. The CDR3 spans 13 residues. The germline V gene encodes CDR1 SGHTA and CDR2 FQGNSA. The CDR3 sequence is CASSLGTLREQFF. The CDR3 nucleotides read TGTGCCAGCAGCCTTGGGACCCTCCGTGAGCAGTTCTTC.

Written as DNA, the CDR3 is TGTGCCAGCAGCCCCAGACACGGTCTCTCTGGAAACACCATATATTTT. It is translated as CASSPRHGLSGNTIYF. V is TRBV7-9 and J is TRBJ1-3; D remains ambiguous. V gave up 5 bases and J gave up 0 bases, with 14 bases separating them. In germline, CDR1 is SEHNR, CDR2 FQNEAQ (reference sequence). The length of the CDR3 is 16 residues. The variable domain in full, completed from reference TRBV7-9 and TRBJ1-3, reads DTGVSQNPRHKITKRGQNVTFRCDPISEHNRLYWYRQTLGQGPEFLTYFQNEAQLEKSRLLSDRFSAERPKGSFSTLEIQRTEQGDSAMYLCASSPRHGLSGNTIYFGEGSWLTVV.

This clonotype showed up just once. DNA of the CDR3: TGCAGCGTTTCAGGGAACTCCTATGGCTACACCTTC. Amino acid sequence: CSVSGNSYGYTF. The V gene is TRBV29-1, the J gene TRBJ1-2; a possible D gene is TRBD1 (5 bases). The CDR3 is made up of 12 amino acids. V was cut by 5 bases and J by 4 bases, with 11 bases left in between. The germline gives CDR1 SQVTM, CDR2 ANQGSEA.

This clonotype appeared many times. This chain uses TRBV4-2 with TRBJ2-7; D remains ambiguous. V gave up 0 bases and J gave up 10 bases, with 16 bases separating them. The CDR3 has 14 amino acids. Looked up from germline, CDR1 is LGHNA and CDR2 is YNFKEQ. CDR3 amino acids: CASSQEAETPLQYF. As DNA, the CDR3 is TGTGCCAGCAGCCAAGAGGCCGAGACCCCGCTTCAGTACTTC.

This clonotype was counted between two and nine times. The chain employs TRBV27 and TRBJ1-6, with a weak D call TRBD1 (5 bases). Trimming cost V 5 bases and J 7 bases, with 15 bases left between them. Germline V gives CDR1 MNHEY, CDR2 SMNVEV (reference sequence). The CDR3 totals 15 residues. CDR3 region: CASSAFTEGNSPLHF. The CDR3 bases are TGTGCCAGCAGTGCCTTCACTGAGGGGAATTCACCCCTCCACTTT.

The chain combines TRBV5-1 with TRBJ2-7, with TRBD2 matching 8 bases. The CDR3 length is 15 residues. V was pared by 5 bases and J by 3 bases, with 10 bases of the junction left unmatched. Looked up from germline, CDR1 is SGHRS and CDR2 is YFSETQ. Here the CDR3 reads CASSRNGGDHYEQYF. The CDR3 DNA sequence: TGCGCCAGCAGTCGCAACGGGGGGGATCACTACGAGCAGTACTTC.

This clonotype was recorded many times. The V call is TRBV6-5, the J call TRBJ2-2; 12 nucleotides agree with TRBD2. Germline loops: CDR1 MNHEY, CDR2 SVGAGI. J gave up 2 bases and V 5 bases, and 3 bases lay outside the gene matches. The CDR3 runs 16 residues. The CDR3 DNA reads TGTGCCAGCAGTGCGACTAGCGGGAGAAACACCGGGGAGCTGTTTTTT. This translates into CASSATSGRNTGELFF.

The chain recombines TRBV20-1 with TRBJ1-2; maybe TRBD1 (6 bases). The CDR3 covers 12 residues. Germline V CDR1 and CDR2: DFQATT, SNEGSKA (reference sequence). This CDR3 reads CSVEDAGDGYTF. In nucleotides, the CDR3 is TGCAGCGTTGAAGATGCAGGGGATGGCTACACCTTC.

The rearrangement uses TRBV20-1 and TRBJ1-2, with unresolved D. The CDR3 has 12 residues. CDR1 is DFQATT and CDR2 is SNEGSKA in the germline V gene (reference sequence). Trimming pared 6 bases from V and 9 bases from J, leaving 17 bases between. CDR3 in amino acids: CSAPSLADCYTF. DNA of the CDR3: TGCAGTGCCCCGTCCCTAGCGGATTGCTACACCTTC.

This clonotype has at least ten counts. This rearrangement joins TRBV4-2 to TRBJ2-7; D uncertain. Germline CDR1 LGHNA, CDR2 YNFKEQ. Trimming cost V 0 bases and J 0 bases, with 9 bases left between them. The CDR3 length is 15 residues. This CDR3 reads CASSQELSASYEQYF. As DNA, the CDR3 is TGTGCCAGCAGCCAAGAATTATCCGCCTCCTACGAGCAGTACTTC.

The gene calls are TRBV6-1 and TRBJ1-2; D uncertain. The ends were cut back, 5 bases at V and 8 bases at J, with 21 bases in the middle. Germline V gene sequence: CDR1 MNHNS, CDR2 SASEGT. CDR3 size: 15 residues. The CDR3: CASSPFGIPDGGYTF. CDR3 bases: TGTGCCAGCAGTCCCTTCGGGATTCCTGATGGAGGCTACACCTTC.

The chain couples TRBV7-8 to TRBJ2-7, with D perhaps matching TRBD2 (5 bases). This CDR3 is 14 amino acids long. Looked up from germline, CDR1 is SGHVS and CDR2 is FQNEAQ. Trimming stripped 5 bases from V and 3 bases from J, with 14 bases between. The chain's CDR3 is CASSIPGSRYEQYF. The CDR3 DNA reads TGTGCCAGCAGCATTCCGGGATCCCGCTACGAGCAGTACTTC.

V and J are TRBV7-2 and TRBJ2-3; TRBD2 aligns across 7 bases. V lost 4 bases, J lost 1 base, and 5 bases stayed unmatched. The length of the CDR3 is 15 residues. Germline values: CDR1 SGHTA, CDR2 FQGNSA. CDR3 amino acids: CASSSEAGGTDTQYF. CDR3 coding DNA: TGTGCCAGCAGCTCGGAGGCGGGGGGCACAGATACGCAGTATTTT. Full variable domain (outside the CDR3, taken from reference TRBV7-2 and TRBJ2-3): GAGVSQSPSNKVTEKGKDVELRCDPISGHTALYWYRQSLGQGLEFLIYFQGNSAPDKSGLPSDRFSAERTGGSVSTLTIQRTQQEDSAVYLCASSSEAGGTDTQYFGPGTRLTVL.

In its sample, this clonotype was seen many times. J is TRBJ1-1 and V is TRBV30; no firm D call. Germline-derived CDR1 and CDR2 are GTSNPN and SVGIG (reference sequence). The CDR3 loop spans 13 amino acids. V was trimmed by 2 bases and J by 11 bases, leaving 18 bases between them. The CDR3 protein is CAWSQRTDLGAFF. In nucleotides, the CDR3 is TGTGCCTGGAGTCAACGCACGGATCTCGGGGCTTTCTTT.

In regard to this clonotype: The limits of the CDR3 on the DNA are not certain, so only TCRdb's listed CDR3 is given. V is TRBV20-1 and J is TRBJ1-2. The CDR3 is 13 residues long, counting both termini. The germline V gene has CDR1 DFQATT and CDR2 SNEGSKA (reference sequence). The CDR3 sequence: CSARGGPNYGCTF.

A single count supports this clonotype. CDR3 sequence (DNA): TGCGCCAGCAGCTTGGACGGGACAGGGACCATATATTTT. It is translated as CASSLDGTGTIYF. J is TRBJ1-3 and V is TRBV5-1, with 9 nucleotides matching TRBD1. This CDR3 contains 13 residues. Per germline, CDR1 SGHRS and CDR2 YFSETQ. The J segment lost 10 bases and the V segment lost 0 bases, leaving 2 bases of the junction unmatched.

The rearrangement links TRBV28 to TRBJ1-2; D gene uncertain. CDR1 MDHEN and CDR2 SYDVKM come from the germline V gene. The V gene lost 3 bases and the J gene lost 1 base, with 6 bases spanning the gap. The CDR3 is 13 amino acids. Here the CDR3 reads CASSFSFNYGYTF. CDR3 coding DNA: TGTGCCAGCAGTTTCTCTTTTAACTATGGCTACACCTTC.

This clonotype was seen a single time. The chain joins TRBV7-9 to TRBJ2-7; 9 positions match TRBD1. CDR3 length: 13 residues. CDR1 SEHNR and CDR2 FQNEAQ come from the germline V gene (reference sequence). V dropped 5 bases and J dropped 9; count of bases not matched to a gene: 8. The CDR3 nucleotides are TGTGCCAGCAGCACAAGACAGGGGGGACGGCAGTACTTC. Its protein is CASSTRQGGRQYF. Supplemented by reference TRBV7-9 and TRBJ2-7, the full variable domain reads DTGVSQNPRHKITKRGQNVTFRCDPISEHNRLYWYRQTLGQGPEFLTYFQNEAQLEKSRLLSDRFSAERPKGSFSTLEIQRTEQGDSAMYLCASSTRQGGRQYFGPGTRLTVT.

The chain joins TRBV6-5 to TRBJ2-5; 7 nucleotides match TRBD1. This CDR3 has 14 amino acids. V was pared by 6 bases and J by 1 base, with 5 bases of the junction left unmatched. CDR1 is MNHEY, CDR2 SVGAGI, per germline. The CDR3 nucleotides read TGTGCCAGCAGAAGGGGACAGATCCAAGAGACCCAGTACTTC. This gives the protein CASRRGQIQETQYF.

This clonotype has at least ten counts. This chain links TRBV20-1 with TRBJ1-3; possibly TRBD1 for D (6 bases). The length of the CDR3 is 13 residues. Germline CDR1 and CDR2: DFQATT and SNEGSKA (reference sequence). The V end was cut by 5 bases, the J end by 4 bases, with 12 bases between. Written as DNA, the CDR3 is TGCAGTGCTCCAGGGACATTCGGAAACACCATATATTTT. As protein: CSAPGTFGNTIYF.

This chain connects TRBV10-3 to TRBJ2-7; D remains unclear. The V gene's germline CDR1 is ENHRY and CDR2 SYGVKD. There are 12 residues in the CDR3. Trimming stripped 11 bases from V and 4 bases from J, with 15 bases between. CDR3 sequence: CAGSQQIYEQYF. CDR3 nucleotides: TGTGCCGGCTCCCAACAGATTTACGAGCAGTACTTC.

This chain links TRBV7-2 with TRBJ1-6, with 10 bases that match TRBD1. The junction had 8 bases not matched to a gene; V was cut back by 5 bases and J by 10 bases. The germline V gene encodes CDR1 SGHTA and CDR2 FQGNSA. This CDR3 is 15 amino acids long. Here the CDR3 reads CASSTRQGAGSPLHF. CDR3 nucleotides: TGTGCCAGCAGCACAAGACAGGGGGCAGGCTCACCCCTCCACTTT.